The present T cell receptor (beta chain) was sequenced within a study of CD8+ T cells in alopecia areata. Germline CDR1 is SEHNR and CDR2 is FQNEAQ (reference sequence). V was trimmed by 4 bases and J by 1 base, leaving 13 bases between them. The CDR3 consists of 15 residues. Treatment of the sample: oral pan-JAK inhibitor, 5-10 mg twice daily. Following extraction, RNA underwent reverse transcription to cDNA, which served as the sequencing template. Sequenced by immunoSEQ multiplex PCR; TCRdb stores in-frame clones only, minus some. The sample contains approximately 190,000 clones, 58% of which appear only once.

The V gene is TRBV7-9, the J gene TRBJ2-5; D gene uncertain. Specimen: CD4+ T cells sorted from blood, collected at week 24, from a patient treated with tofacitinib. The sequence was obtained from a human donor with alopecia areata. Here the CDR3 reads CASSWSASPQETQYF. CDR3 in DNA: TGTGCCAGCAGCTGGTCAGCCTCCCCCCAAGAGACCCAGTACTTC. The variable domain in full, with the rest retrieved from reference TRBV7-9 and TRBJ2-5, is DTGVSQNPRHKITKRGQNVTFRCDPISEHNRLYWYRQTLGQGPEFLTYFQNEAQLEKSRLLSDRFSAERPKGSFSTLEIQRTEQGDSAMYLCASSWSASPQETQYFGPGTRLLVL.